What follows are 29 T cell receptor beta chains derived from one specimen sequenced in a study of blood T cell repertoires in COVID-19. TCRdb keeps only in-frame clones here, not all; method: immunoSEQ multiplex PCR. The sample lists approximately 110,000 clones; 75% to 90% were seen once. Sequencing was performed on peripheral blood. These receptors came from a woman aged 45 to 65 with acute or convalescent COVID-19.

The chain employs TRBV30 and TRBJ1-1; D not resolved. Trimming removed 0 bases from V and 5 bases from J, with 10 bases in between. The CDR3 spans 13 residues. Germline V CDR1 and CDR2: GTSNPN, SVGIG (reference sequence). The CDR3 region is CAWSVAGGTEAFF. CDR3 DNA: TGTGCCTGGAGTGTGGCAGGAGGGACTGAAGCTTTCTTT.

A single count supports this clone. V is TRBV2 and J is TRBJ2-1; 9 bases map to TRBD2. Germline lookup yields CDR1 SNHLY and CDR2 FYNNEI. The CDR3 consists of 16 residues. Trimming at V came to 6 bases and at J to 6 bases, leaving 12 bases not matched to a gene. The CDR3, as DNA: TGTGCCAGCAGCTCCATGCGGGAGGGCCAGGGCAATGAGCAGTTCTTC. Its protein product is CASSSMREGQGNEQFF.

The rearrangement links TRBV6-2 or TRBV6-3 to TRBJ2-3, with D possibly matching TRBD1 (5 bases). The V end was cut by 6 bases, the J end by 0 bases, with 10 bases between. CDR3 length equals 14 residues. Germline-derived CDR1 and CDR2 are MNHEY and SVGEGT. The chain's CDR3 is CASRPQGSTDTQYF. DNA of the CDR3: TGTGCCAGCAGACCTCAGGGAAGCACAGATACGCAGTATTTT.

Concerning this clone itself: At one of its ends the junction is not consistent with the germline gene, which may arise from a read error. The chain joins TRBV5-1 to TRBJ2-6; TRBD1 aligns across 10 bases. Germline assignment: CDR1 SGHRS and CDR2 YFSETQ. CDR3 length equals 16 residues. In DNA, the CDR3 is TGCGCCAGCAGTTTGGACAGGGGGGCTGGGGCCAACGTCCTGACTTTC. Protein product: CASSLDRGAGANVLTF.

The rearrangement joins TRBV14 to TRBJ1-2; TRBD1 agrees at 8 bases. V lost 0 bases to trimming and J lost 3 bases; unmatched junction nucleotides: 9. In germline, CDR1 is SGHDN, CDR2 FVKESK. The CDR3 is 17 residues long. CDR3 residues: CASSQDSQGAYYYGYTF. DNA of the CDR3: TGTGCCAGCAGCCAAGACTCCCAGGGGGCGTATTACTATGGCTACACCTTC.

This chain uses TRBV4-1 with TRBJ2-1, with 7 bases aligning to TRBD2. Germline V gene data show CDR1 as MGHRA and CDR2 as YSYEKL. This CDR3 is built from 16 residues. After removal of 3 bases from V and 4 bases from J, the junction contained 9 bases not matched to a gene. This chain's CDR3 is CASSHNRGVRYNEQFF. The CDR3 DNA is TGCGCCAGCAGCCACAACCGGGGGGTTAGGTACAATGAGCAGTTCTTC.

The gene calls are TRBV27 and TRBJ2-3; D not certain. CDR1 and CDR2 (germline): MNHEY, SMNVEV (reference sequence). The CDR3 sequence is 14 residues long. V was pared by 2 bases and J by 1 base, with 7 bases between. The DNA for the CDR3 is TGTGCCAGCAGTTTAACAGACGGCACAGATACGCAGTATTTT. Translated: CASSLTDGTDTQYF.

A single count supports this clone. The chain recombines TRBV28 with TRBJ2-7, with 11 bases fitting TRBD1. This CDR3 has 16 residues. Trimming removed 3 bases from V and 3 bases from J; junction bases left unmatched: 7. Looked up from germline, CDR1 is MDHEN and CDR2 is SYDVKM. The CDR3 here is CASSFLAGQGDYEQYF. CDR3 bases: TGTGCCAGCAGTTTTTTAGCGGGACAGGGGGACTACGAGCAGTACTTC.

The V call is TRBV2, the J call TRBJ1-2, with 7 positions matching TRBD1. Germline CDR1 is SNHLY and CDR2 is FYNNEI. The CDR3 is made up of 11 amino acids. V was pared by 8 bases and J by 6 bases, with 3 bases of the junction left unmatched. The CDR3 sequence: CASGQGDGYTF. The CDR3 DNA is TGTGCCAGCGGTCAGGGGGATGGCTACACCTTC.

The chain employs TRBV28 and TRBJ2-5; the D gene is possibly TRBD1 (5 bases). The CDR3 spans 14 residues. Germline assignment: CDR1 MDHEN and CDR2 SYDVKM. V was pared by 8 bases and J by 5 bases, with 18 bases between. The DNA of the CDR3 is TGTGCCAGCGGCAGGGTTTTGGGGTCGGAGACCCAGTACTTC. Residues: CASGRVLGSETQYF.

This chain joins TRBV28 and TRBJ1-4; D remains unclear. Trimming cost V 4 bases and J 0 bases, with 21 bases left between them. CDR1 is MDHEN, CDR2 SYDVKM, per germline. CDR3 length equals 19 residues. The CDR3 protein is CASSSYSAPGWATNEKLFF. Here the CDR3 DNA reads TGTGCCAGCAGTTCTTATTCCGCCCCGGGTTGGGCAACTAATGAAAAACTGTTTTTT. The full variable domain, completed using reference TRBV28 and TRBJ1-4, is DVKVTQSSRYLVKRTGEKVFLECVQDMDHENMFWYRQDPGLGLRLIYFSYDVKMKEKGDIPEGYSVSREKKERFSLILESASTNQTSMYLCASSSYSAPGWATNEKLFFGSGTQLSVL.

The chain recombines TRBV18 with TRBJ1-5; D uncertain. Germline V CDR1 and CDR2: KGHSH, LQKENI. Trimming shortened V by 1 base and J by 4 bases, and 14 bases separated the two germline ends. This CDR3 spans 16 amino acids. CDR3 region: CASSPLSVPGNQPQHF. In nucleotides, the CDR3 is TGTGCCAGCTCACCACTCTCAGTTCCGGGGAATCAGCCCCAGCATTTT.

Remarks on this clone: The same CDR3 can be traced to other DNA sequences in this sample. The chain has TRBV7-9 and TRBJ1-2; possible D gene TRBD1, 6 bases. Germline lookup yields CDR1 SEHNR and CDR2 FQNEAQ (reference sequence). This CDR3 region has 14 residues. V dropped 1 base and J dropped 3 bases, with 9 bases sitting between them. Here the CDR3 DNA reads TGTGCCAGCAGCTTAGTAGGGGGGGACTATGGCTACACCTTC. Its translation is CASSLVGGDYGYTF.

The chain recombines TRBV7-3 with TRBJ2-1; weak D call: TRBD2 (5 bases). Germline CDR1 reads SGHTA; CDR2 reads FQGTGA. Trimming removed 6 bases from V and 10 bases from J, with 10 bases in between. CDR3 length: 11 amino acids. CDR3: CASRAGGEQFF. The CDR3 DNA reads TGTGCCAGCAGGGCGGGCGGGGAGCAGTTCTTC. The full variable domain, completed using reference TRBV7-3 and TRBJ2-1, is GAGVSQTPSNKVTEKGKYVELRCDPISGHTALYWYRQSLGQGPEFLIYFQGTGAADDSGLPNDRFFAVRPEGSVSTLKIQRTERGDSAVYLCASRAGGEQFFGPGTRLTVL.

V gene TRBV6-5 combines with J gene TRBJ1-2; D is perhaps TRBD1 (6 bases). The CDR3 totals 15 residues. With 0 bases removed from V and 4 bases from J, the gap between germline ends came to 12 bases. From germline, CDR1 is MNHEY and CDR2 SVGAGI. The CDR3, as DNA: TGTGCCAGCAGTTACTCTGGGGGCGCGGGCTATGGCTACACCTTC. It yields the protein CASSYSGGAGYGYTF.

A single count supports this clone. The chain links TRBV5-6 to TRBJ2-7; D is ambiguous. The CDR3 consists of 13 residues. Germline V CDR1 and CDR2: SGHDT, YYEEEE. V was shortened by 0 bases and J by 2 bases, with 6 bases between the two germline ends. CDR3 sequence: CASSLGRTYEQYF. The CDR3 nucleotides are TGTGCCAGCAGCTTGGGCAGGACCTACGAGCAGTACTTC.

CDR3 sequence (DNA): TGTGCCAGCAGCTTATTCGACAGGGGCACTGAAGCTTTCTTT. Its translation is CASSLFDRGTEAFF. This chain joins TRBV9 and TRBJ1-1, with 8 bases identical to TRBD1. V lost 4 bases, J lost 4 bases, and 6 bases stayed unmatched. The germline V gene has CDR1 SGDLS and CDR2 YYNGEE. This CDR3 region has 14 residues.

This chain joins TRBV28 and TRBJ1-1, with TRBD1 identical over 9 bases. Unmatched junction bases numbered 12, after V lost 4 bases and J lost 0 bases. The germline gives CDR1 MDHEN, CDR2 SYDVKM. This CDR3 contains 18 residues. The DNA of the CDR3 is TGTGCCAGCAGTTGGGGACAGGGTCGGAAGCTAATGAACACTGAAGCTTTCTTT. Translated, it gives CASSWGQGRKLMNTEAFF.

This rearrangement joins TRBV4-3 to TRBJ2-7; 16 bases agree with TRBD2. The CDR3 spans 19 residues. CDR1 and CDR2 (germline): LGHNA, YSLEER. Unmatched junction bases numbered 8, after V lost 0 bases and J lost 3 bases. CDR3 nucleotide sequence: TGCGCCAGCAGCCAAGATCGGGGACTAGCGGGAGGGCCATTCTACGAGCAGTACTTC. Its protein is CASSQDRGLAGGPFYEQYF.

This chain connects TRBV7-8 to TRBJ1-1; D may be TRBD1 (6 bases). Per the germline V gene, CDR1 is SGHVS and CDR2 is FQNEAQ. The CDR3 sequence is 15 residues long. Trimming left V 5 bases short and J 0 bases short, with 13 bases between. The CDR3 sequence is CASSPDGGLNTEAFF. The CDR3 DNA follows: TGTGCCAGCAGCCCTGATGGGGGCCTGAACACTGAAGCTTTCTTT.

The chain links TRBV27 to TRBJ1-6; unclear D gene. The CDR3 is 13 amino acids. The V and J ends lost 0 bases and 10 bases respectively, with 7 bases between them. Germline V lookup: CDR1 MNHEY, CDR2 SMNVEV (reference sequence). DNA of the CDR3: TGTGCCAGCAGTTTATCGCCGAGGTCACCCCTCCACTTT. It specifies CASSLSPRSPLHF.

The chain employs TRBV18 and TRBJ2-7; 11 bases map to TRBD2. The CDR3 length is 16 residues. V was pared by 3 bases and J by 2 bases, with 6 bases of the junction left unmatched. Germline CDR1 is KGHSH and CDR2 is LQKENI. The CDR3 here is CASSPIPGLAAYEQYF. CDR3 in DNA: TGTGCCAGCTCACCCATTCCGGGACTAGCGGCCTACGAGCAGTACTTC.

V gene TRBV28 combines with J gene TRBJ2-1; TRBD1 agrees at 8 bases. CDR1 is MDHEN and CDR2 is SYDVKM in the germline V gene. Trimming removed 3 bases from V and 2 bases from J; junction bases left unmatched: 6. The CDR3 has 16 amino acids. Here the CDR3 reads CASSFSDRAPYNEQFF. CDR3 coding DNA: TGTGCCAGCAGTTTTTCGGACAGGGCCCCCTACAATGAGCAGTTCTTC.

The chain uses TRBV9 and TRBJ1-1; weak D call: TRBD1 (6 bases). CDR1 and CDR2 (germline): SGDLS, YYNGEE. Trimming took 2 bases from V and 2 from J, leaving 10 bases between them. The CDR3 sequence is 14 residues long. This chain's CDR3 is CASSVTGFNTEAFF. CDR3 nucleotide sequence: TGTGCCAGCAGCGTGACAGGTTTTAACACTGAAGCTTTCTTT.

V usage is TRBV4-1 and J usage is TRBJ2-1, with TRBD2 identical over 14 bases. Looked up from germline, CDR1 is MGHRA and CDR2 is YSYEKL. The CDR3 is made up of 17 amino acids. V dropped 4 bases and J dropped 1; count of bases not matched to a gene: 3. CDR3 in DNA: TGCGCCAGCAGCCTGGGGACTAGCGGGGGTTCCTACAATGAGCAGTTCTTC. Its protein product is CASSLGTSGGSYNEQFF.

The CDR3 region is CASSPQVDSGNTIYF. CDR3 nucleotide sequence: TGTGCCAGCAGCCCACAGGTAGACTCTGGAAACACCATATATTTT. J is TRBJ1-3 and V is TRBV7-2; weak D call: TRBD1 (5 bases). The CDR3 is made up of 15 amino acids. Trimming left V 5 bases short and J 0 bases short, with 11 bases between. Germline CDR1 and CDR2: SGHTA and FQGNSA.

The V call is TRBV2, the J call TRBJ1-5; D is uncertain. Germline values: CDR1 SNHLY, CDR2 FYNNEI. CDR3 length: 13 residues. V was trimmed by 3 bases and J by 5 bases, leaving 8 bases between them. The CDR3 region is CASSDEAYQPQHF. DNA of the CDR3: TGTGCCAGCAGTGACGAGGCCTATCAGCCCCAGCATTTT.

The CDR3 coding sequence is TGTGCCTGTGGACAGGGGTTGGGTAATCAGCCCCAGCATTTT. Translated: CACGQGLGNQPQHF. The chain joins TRBV30 to TRBJ1-5; 9 nucleotides agree with TRBD1. The CDR3 runs to 14 residues. Looked up from germline, CDR1 is GTSNPN and CDR2 is SVGIG (reference sequence). V gave up 6 bases and J gave up 4 bases; unmatched junction bases: 7.

The gene calls are TRBV2 and TRBJ2-7; 9 nucleotides agree with TRBD1. CDR3 size: 12 residues. CDR1 and CDR2 (germline): SNHLY, FYNNEI. Germline trimming cut 10 bases from V and 4 bases from J; bases unmatched to any gene: 5. The CDR3 reads CATGQGVYEQYF. The CDR3 DNA sequence: TGTGCCACGGGACAGGGAGTGTACGAGCAGTACTTC.